Below are 8 T cell receptor beta chains sequenced from a single sample in a study of early T cells in non-severe SARS-CoV-2 infection. TCRdb redid the calling of the 5' RACE reads with MiXCR, one entry per CDR3 protein. The sample contains 25,000 to 35,000 distinct CDR3 sequences, about 4.9% of which appear only once. The specimen was whole blood. These receptors all come from an adult who was a healthcare worker with PCR-confirmed SARS-CoV-2 infection or an uninfected control (not recorded which).

This clonotype has only a few counts. DNA for the CDR3: TGTGCCATCAGTGAGAGACAGGGTAGGGAGCAGTACTTC. It yields the protein CAISERQGREQYF. The gene calls are TRBV10-3 and TRBJ2-7, with 7 positions matching TRBD1. Losses at the gene ends were 2 bases for V and 7 bases for J; bases not matched to a gene: 5. The CDR3 runs 13 residues. In germline, CDR1 is ENHRY, CDR2 SYGVKD.

Only a few counts were recorded for this clonotype. This chain links TRBV7-9 with TRBJ2-1; D remains unclear. Looked up from germline, CDR1 is SEHNR and CDR2 is FQNEAQ (reference sequence). The CDR3 runs to 12 residues. V lost 2 bases and J lost 9, with 8 bases in between. The CDR3 spells CASSLIDGEQFF. The CDR3 DNA is TGTGCCAGCAGCTTAATCGATGGTGAGCAGTTCTTC.

This chain connects TRBV20-1 to TRBJ2-7; 9 bases align to TRBD2. CDR3 size: 15 residues. The J segment lost 2 bases and the V segment lost 4 bases, leaving 9 bases of the junction unmatched. From germline, CDR1 is DFQATT and CDR2 SNEGSKA (reference sequence). CDR3 in DNA: TGCAGTGCTATGTACTCCACTAGCGGGCCCTACGAGCAGTACTTC. Translation: CSAMYSTSGPYEQYF.

In its sample, this clonotype was seen many times. The chain recombines TRBV28 with TRBJ2-2; 14 bases are shared with TRBD2. Germline CDR1 is MDHEN and CDR2 is SYDVKM. The CDR3 covers 19 residues. V was clipped by 5 bases and J by 1 base; unmatched bases: 9. The CDR3 protein is CASSEHPGTSGGNTGELFF. Written as DNA, the CDR3 is TGTGCCAGCAGTGAGCATCCCGGGACTAGCGGGGGGAACACCGGGGAGCTGTTTTTT.

V usage is TRBV20-1 and J usage is TRBJ1-6, with D unclear. Germline loops: CDR1 DFQATT, CDR2 SNEGSKA (reference sequence). V was trimmed by 2 bases and J by 1 base, leaving 6 bases between them. CDR3 length: 14 residues. The CDR3 nucleotides read TGCAGTGCTAGAAGCCAGTCCTATAATTCACCCCTCCACTTT. Protein: CSARSQSYNSPLHF.

This clonotype was picked up many times. This chain connects TRBV5-1 to TRBJ2-5; D remains ambiguous. The germline V and J ends were trimmed by 0 bases and 6 bases, with 12 bases remaining between them. The germline V gene encodes CDR1 SGHRS and CDR2 YFSETQ. The CDR3 contains 14 residues. CDR3 region: CASSLVPITKTQYF. DNA of the CDR3: TGCGCCAGCAGCTTGGTACCGATCACCAAGACCCAGTACTTC.

In this sample, this clonotype turned up a few times. The chain has TRBV4-1 and TRBJ1-2; D is perhaps TRBD1 (6 bases). The V and J ends lost 3 bases and 4 bases respectively, with 15 bases between them. CDR3 length equals 15 residues. Per germline, CDR1 MGHRA and CDR2 YSYEKL. DNA for the CDR3: TGCGCCAGCAGCCACACGGGAAGGGGGAGCTATGGCTACACCTTC. Translating gives CASSHTGRGSYGYTF.

This clonotype turned up a few times. This chain uses TRBV2 with TRBJ1-5, with D possibly being TRBD1 (6 bases). Trimming pared 6 bases from V and 0 bases from J, leaving 9 bases between. Germline values: CDR1 SNHLY, CDR2 FYNNEI. The CDR3 spans 14 residues. The CDR3 loop reads CASSRTVSNQPQHF. Written as DNA, the CDR3 is TGTGCCAGCAGCCGGACAGTTAGCAATCAGCCCCAGCATTTT.